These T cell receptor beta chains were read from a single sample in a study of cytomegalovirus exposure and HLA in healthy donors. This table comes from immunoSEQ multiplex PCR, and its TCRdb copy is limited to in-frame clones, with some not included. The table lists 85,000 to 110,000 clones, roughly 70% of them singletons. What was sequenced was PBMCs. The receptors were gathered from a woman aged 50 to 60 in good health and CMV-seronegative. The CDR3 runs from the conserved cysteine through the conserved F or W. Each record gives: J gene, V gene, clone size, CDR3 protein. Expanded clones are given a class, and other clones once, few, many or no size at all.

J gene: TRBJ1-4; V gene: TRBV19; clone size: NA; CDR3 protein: CASSIGGGTDYNEKLFF
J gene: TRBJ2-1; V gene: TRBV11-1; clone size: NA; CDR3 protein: CASSRGRKIAASSYNEQFF
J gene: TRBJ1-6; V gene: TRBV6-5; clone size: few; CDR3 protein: CASSSTGSGSPLHF
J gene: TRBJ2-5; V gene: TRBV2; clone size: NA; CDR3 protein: CASSEEFSGETQYF
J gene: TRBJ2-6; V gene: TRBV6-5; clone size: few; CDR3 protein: CASMRISSGANVLTF
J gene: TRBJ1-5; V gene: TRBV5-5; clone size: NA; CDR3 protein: CASSFRDRDVQPQHF
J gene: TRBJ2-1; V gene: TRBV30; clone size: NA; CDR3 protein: CAWRLGTGRRYNEQFF
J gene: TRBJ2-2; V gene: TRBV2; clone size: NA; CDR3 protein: CASSSSLFGTGELLF
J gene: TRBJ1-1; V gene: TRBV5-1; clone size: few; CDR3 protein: CASSYRGDTEAFF
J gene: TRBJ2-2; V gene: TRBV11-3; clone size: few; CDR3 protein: CASSLAASGYTGELFF
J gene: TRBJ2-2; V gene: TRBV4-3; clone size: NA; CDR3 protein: CASSQEGLAGELFF
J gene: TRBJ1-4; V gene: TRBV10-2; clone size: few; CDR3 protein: CASGAGQNLFF
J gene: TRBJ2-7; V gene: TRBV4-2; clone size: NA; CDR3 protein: CASSQEAGEQAYEQYF
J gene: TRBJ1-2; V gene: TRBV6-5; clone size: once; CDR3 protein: CASSYWRGQSGYTF
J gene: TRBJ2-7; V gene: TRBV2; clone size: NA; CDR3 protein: CASRPGGYEQYF
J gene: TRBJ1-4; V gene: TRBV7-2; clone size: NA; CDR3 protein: CASSWDGTGREKLFF
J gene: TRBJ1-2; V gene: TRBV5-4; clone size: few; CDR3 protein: CASSHRTGNGYTF
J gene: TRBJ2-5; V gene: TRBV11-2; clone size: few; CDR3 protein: CASSLGQGAETQYF
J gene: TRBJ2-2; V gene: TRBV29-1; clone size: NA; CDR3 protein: CSVGGLAGFTGELFF
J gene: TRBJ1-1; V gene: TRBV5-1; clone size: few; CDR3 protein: CASSAGTDTEAFF
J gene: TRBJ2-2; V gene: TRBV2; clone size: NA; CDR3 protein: CASTRTGGGNTGELFF
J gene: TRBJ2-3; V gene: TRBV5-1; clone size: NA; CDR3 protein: CASSAESTDTQYF
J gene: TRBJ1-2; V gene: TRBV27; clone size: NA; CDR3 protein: CASRRQGTSNYGYTF
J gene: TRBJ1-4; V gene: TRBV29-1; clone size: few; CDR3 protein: CSAGFLGEKLFF
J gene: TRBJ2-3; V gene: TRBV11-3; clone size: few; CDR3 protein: CASSLGAQTDTQYF